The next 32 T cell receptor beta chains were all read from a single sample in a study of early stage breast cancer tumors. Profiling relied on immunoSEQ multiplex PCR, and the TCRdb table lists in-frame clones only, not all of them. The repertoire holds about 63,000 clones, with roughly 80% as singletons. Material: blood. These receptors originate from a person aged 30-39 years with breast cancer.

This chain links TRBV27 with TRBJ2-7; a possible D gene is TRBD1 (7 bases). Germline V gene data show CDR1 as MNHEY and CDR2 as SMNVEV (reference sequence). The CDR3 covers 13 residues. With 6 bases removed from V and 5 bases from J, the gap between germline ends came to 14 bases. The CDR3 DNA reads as TGTGCCAGCAGCCCCGCAGGGGGGAACGAGCAGTACTTC. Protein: CASSPAGGNEQYF.

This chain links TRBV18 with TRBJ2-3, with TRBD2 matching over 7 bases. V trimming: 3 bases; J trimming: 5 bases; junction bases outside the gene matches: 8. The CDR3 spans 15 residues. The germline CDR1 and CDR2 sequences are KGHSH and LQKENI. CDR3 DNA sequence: TGTGCCAGCTCACCTAGCGCGGGAGATATAGATACGCAGTATTTT. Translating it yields CASSPSAGDIDTQYF.

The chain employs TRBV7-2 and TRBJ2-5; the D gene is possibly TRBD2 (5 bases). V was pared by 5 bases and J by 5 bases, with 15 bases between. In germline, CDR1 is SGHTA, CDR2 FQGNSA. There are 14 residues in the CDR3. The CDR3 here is CASSDPGGQETQYF. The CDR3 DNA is TGTGCCAGCAGCGATCCAGGCGGGCAGGAGACCCAGTACTTC.

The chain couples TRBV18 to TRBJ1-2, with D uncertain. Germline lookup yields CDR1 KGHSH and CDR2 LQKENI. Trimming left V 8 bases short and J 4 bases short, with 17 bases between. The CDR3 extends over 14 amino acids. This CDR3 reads CASTREAGPYGYTF. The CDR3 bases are TGTGCCAGCACCCGGGAGGCAGGCCCCTATGGCTACACCTTC. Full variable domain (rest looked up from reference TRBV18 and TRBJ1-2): NAGVMQNPRHLVRRRGQEARLRCSPMKGHSHVYWYRQLPEEGLKFMVYLQKENIIDESGMPKERFSAEFPKEGPSILRIQQVVRGDSAAYFCASTREAGPYGYTFGSGTRLTVV.

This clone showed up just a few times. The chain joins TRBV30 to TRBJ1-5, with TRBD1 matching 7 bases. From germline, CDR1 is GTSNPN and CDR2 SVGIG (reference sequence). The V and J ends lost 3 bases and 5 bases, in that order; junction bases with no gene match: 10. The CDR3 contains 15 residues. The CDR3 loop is CAWRAGGEGYQPQHF. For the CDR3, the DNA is TGTGCCTGGAGGGCAGGGGGGGAAGGATATCAGCCCCAGCATTTT.

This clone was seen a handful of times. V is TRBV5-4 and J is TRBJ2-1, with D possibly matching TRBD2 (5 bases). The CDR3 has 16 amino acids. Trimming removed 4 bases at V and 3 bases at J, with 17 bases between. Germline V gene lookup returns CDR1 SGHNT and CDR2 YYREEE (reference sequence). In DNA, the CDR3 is TGTGCCAGCAGCCCCGGAGGCGATTTCCGCTACAATGAGCAGTTCTTC. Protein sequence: CASSPGGDFRYNEQFF.

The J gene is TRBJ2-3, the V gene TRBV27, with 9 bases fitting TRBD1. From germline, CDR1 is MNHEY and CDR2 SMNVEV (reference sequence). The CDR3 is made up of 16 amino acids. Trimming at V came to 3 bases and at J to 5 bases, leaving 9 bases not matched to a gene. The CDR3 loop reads CASSFLGTGIRDTQYF. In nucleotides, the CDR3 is TGTGCCAGCAGTTTTCTTGGGACAGGGATCCGAGATACGCAGTATTTT.

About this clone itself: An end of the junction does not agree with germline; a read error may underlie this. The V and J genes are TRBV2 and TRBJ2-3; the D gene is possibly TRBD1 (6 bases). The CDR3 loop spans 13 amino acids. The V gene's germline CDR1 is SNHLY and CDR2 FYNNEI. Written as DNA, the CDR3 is TGTGCCAGCACTCCACCGGTGACAGGTACGCAGTATTTT. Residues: CASTPPVTGTQYF.

The CDR3 spells CASSPTTRATGYTF. CDR3 DNA sequence: TGTGCCAGTAGTCCTACGACAAGGGCGACTGGCTACACCTTC. The V and J genes are TRBV19 and TRBJ1-2; D is uncertain. The V gene lost 5 bases and the J gene lost 7 bases, with 17 bases spanning the gap. Germline lookup yields CDR1 LNHDA and CDR2 SQIVND (reference sequence). CDR3 length: 14 residues.

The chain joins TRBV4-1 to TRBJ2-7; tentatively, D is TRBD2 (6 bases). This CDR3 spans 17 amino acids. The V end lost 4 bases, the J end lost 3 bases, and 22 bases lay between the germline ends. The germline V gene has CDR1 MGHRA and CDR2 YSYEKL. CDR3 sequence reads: CASSPSPGAGYFYEQYF. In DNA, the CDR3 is TGCGCCAGCAGCCCCTCCCCCGGGGCGGGATATTTCTACGAGCAGTACTTC.

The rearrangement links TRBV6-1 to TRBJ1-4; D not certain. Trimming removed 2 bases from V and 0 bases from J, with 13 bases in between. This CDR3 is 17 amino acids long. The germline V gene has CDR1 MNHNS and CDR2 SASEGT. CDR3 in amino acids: CASSELTHTATNEKLFF. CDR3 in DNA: TGTGCCAGCAGTGAACTGACCCATACTGCAACTAATGAAAAACTGTTTTTT.

The CDR3 is CASSLGAYNQPQHF. The CDR3 nucleotides are TGTGCCAGCAGCTTGGGGGCTTACAATCAGCCCCAGCATTTT. The chain uses TRBV7-8 and TRBJ1-5, with D possibly TRBD1 on 6 matching bases. The CDR3 contains 14 residues. V was shortened by 3 bases and J by 3 bases, with 9 bases between the two germline ends. Germline CDR1 and CDR2: SGHVS and FQNEAQ.

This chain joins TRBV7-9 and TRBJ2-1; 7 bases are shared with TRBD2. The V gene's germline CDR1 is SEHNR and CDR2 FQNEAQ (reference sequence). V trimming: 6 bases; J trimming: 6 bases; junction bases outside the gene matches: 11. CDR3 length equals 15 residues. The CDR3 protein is CASRPTSVGGNEQFF. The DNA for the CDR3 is TGTGCCAGCAGACCAACTAGCGTTGGCGGCAATGAGCAGTTCTTC.

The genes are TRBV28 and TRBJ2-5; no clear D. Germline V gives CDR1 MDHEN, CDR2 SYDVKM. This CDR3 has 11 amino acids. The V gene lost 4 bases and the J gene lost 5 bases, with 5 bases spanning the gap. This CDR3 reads CASSSSETQYF. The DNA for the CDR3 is TGTGCCAGCAGTTCCAGTGAGACCCAGTACTTC. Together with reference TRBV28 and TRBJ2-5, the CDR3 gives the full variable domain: DVKVTQSSRYLVKRTGEKVFLECVQDMDHENMFWYRQDPGLGLRLIYFSYDVKMKEKGDIPEGYSVSREKKERFSLILESASTNQTSMYLCASSSSETQYFGPGTRLLVL.

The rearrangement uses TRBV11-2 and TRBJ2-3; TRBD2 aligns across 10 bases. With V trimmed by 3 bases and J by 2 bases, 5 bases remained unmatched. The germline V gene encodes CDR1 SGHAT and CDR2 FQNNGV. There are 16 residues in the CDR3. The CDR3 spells CASSFGAGGNTDTQYF. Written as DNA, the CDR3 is TGTGCCAGCAGCTTTGGAGCGGGGGGGAACACAGATACGCAGTATTTT.

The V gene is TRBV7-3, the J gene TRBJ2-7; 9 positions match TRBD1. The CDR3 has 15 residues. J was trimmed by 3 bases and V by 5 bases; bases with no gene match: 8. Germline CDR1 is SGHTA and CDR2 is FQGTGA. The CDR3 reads CASSILPGQGYEQYF. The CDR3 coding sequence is TGTGCCAGCAGCATCCTCCCGGGACAGGGCTACGAGCAGTACTTC.

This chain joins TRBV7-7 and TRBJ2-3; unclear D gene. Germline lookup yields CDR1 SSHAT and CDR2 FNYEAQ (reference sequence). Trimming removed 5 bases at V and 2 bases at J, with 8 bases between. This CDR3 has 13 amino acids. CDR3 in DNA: TGTGCCAGCAGCCGTTCGGACACAGATACGCAGTATTTT. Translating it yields CASSRSDTDTQYF.

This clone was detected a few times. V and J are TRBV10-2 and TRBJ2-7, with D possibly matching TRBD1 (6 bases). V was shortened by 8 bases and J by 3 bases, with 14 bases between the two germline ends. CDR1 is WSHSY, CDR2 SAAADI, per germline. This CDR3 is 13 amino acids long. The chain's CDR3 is CASGQTLGYEQYF. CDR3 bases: TGCGCCAGCGGACAGACATTAGGCTACGAGCAGTACTTC.

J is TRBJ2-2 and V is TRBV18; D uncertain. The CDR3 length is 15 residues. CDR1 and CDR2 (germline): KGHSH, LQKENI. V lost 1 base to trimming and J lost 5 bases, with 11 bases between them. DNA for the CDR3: TGTGCCAGCTCACCACTGAATTGGGGTACCGGGGAGCTGTTTTTT. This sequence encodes CASSPLNWGTGELFF.

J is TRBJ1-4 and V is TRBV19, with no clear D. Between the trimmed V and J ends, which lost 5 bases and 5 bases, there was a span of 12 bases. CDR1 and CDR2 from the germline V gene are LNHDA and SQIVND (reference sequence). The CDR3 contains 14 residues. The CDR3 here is CASSLDLVNEKLFF. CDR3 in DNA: TGTGCCAGTAGTTTGGACCTCGTGAATGAAAAACTGTTTTTT.

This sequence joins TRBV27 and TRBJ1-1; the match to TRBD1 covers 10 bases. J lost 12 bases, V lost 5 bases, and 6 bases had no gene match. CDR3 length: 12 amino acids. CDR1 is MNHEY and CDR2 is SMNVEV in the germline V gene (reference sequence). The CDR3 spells CASSTGQGKTFF. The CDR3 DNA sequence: TGTGCCAGCAGTACGGGACAGGGGAAGACTTTCTTT.

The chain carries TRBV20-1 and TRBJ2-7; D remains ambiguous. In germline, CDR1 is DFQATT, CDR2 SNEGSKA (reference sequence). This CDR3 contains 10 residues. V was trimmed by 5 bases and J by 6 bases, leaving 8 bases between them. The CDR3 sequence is CSAGKGEQYF. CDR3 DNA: TGCAGTGCTGGCAAGGGCGAGCAGTACTTC.

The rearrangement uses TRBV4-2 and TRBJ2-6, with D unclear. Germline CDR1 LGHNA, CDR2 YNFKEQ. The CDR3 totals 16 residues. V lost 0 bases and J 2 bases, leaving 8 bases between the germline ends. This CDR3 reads CASSQEAVTGANVLTF. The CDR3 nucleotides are TGTGCCAGCAGCCAAGAAGCAGTCACTGGGGCCAACGTCCTGACTTTC.

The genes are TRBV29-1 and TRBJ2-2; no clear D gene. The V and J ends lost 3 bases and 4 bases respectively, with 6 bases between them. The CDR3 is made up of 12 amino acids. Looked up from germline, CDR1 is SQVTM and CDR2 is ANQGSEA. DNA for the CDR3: TGCAGCGTTGATCTGGGCACCGGGGAGCTGTTTTTT. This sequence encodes CSVDLGTGELFF.

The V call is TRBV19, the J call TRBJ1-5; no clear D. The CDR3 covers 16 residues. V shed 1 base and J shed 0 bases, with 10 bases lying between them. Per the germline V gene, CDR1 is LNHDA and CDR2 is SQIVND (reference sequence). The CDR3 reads CASSIVPGYSNQPQHF. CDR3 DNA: TGTGCCAGTAGTATAGTCCCCGGTTATAGCAATCAGCCCCAGCATTTT.

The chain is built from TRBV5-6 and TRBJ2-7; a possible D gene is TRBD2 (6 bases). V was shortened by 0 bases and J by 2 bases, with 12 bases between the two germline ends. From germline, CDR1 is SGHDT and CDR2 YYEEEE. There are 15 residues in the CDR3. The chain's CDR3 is CASSLGGLTTYEQYF. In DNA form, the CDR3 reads TGTGCCAGCAGCTTGGGAGGACTAACCACCTACGAGCAGTACTTC.

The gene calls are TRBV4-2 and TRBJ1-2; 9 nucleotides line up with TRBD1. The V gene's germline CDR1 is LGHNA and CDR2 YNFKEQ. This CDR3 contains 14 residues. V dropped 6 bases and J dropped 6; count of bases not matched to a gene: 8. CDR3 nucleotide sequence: TGTGCCAGCAGTCGCGGGACAGGGTCTGATGGCTACACCTTC. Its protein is CASSRGTGSDGYTF.

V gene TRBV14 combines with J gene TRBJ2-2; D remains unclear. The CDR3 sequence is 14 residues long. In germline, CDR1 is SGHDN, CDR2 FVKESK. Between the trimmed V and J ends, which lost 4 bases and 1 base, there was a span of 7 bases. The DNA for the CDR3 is TGTGCCAGCAGCCGGGCAAGGAACACCGGGGAGCTGTTTTTT. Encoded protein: CASSRARNTGELFF.

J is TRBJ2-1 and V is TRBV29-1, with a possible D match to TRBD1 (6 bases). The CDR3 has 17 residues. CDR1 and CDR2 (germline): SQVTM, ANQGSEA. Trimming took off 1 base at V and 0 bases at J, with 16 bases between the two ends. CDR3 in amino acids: CSVEGWWTEYSYNEQFF. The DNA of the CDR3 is TGCAGCGTTGAAGGTTGGTGGACAGAGTACTCCTACAATGAGCAGTTCTTC.

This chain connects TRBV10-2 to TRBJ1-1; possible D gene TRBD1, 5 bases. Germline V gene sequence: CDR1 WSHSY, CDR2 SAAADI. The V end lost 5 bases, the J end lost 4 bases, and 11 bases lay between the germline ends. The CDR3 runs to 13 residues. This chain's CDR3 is CASSRVGRTEAFF. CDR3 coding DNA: TGCGCCAGCAGTAGGGTGGGGCGCACTGAAGCTTTCTTT.

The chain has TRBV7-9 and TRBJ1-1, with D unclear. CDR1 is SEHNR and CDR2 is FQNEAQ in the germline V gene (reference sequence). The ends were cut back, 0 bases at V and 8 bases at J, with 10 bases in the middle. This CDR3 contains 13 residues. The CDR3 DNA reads TGTGCCAGCAGCTTAGCAGGGTCCTCGGAAGCTTTCTTT. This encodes CASSLAGSSEAFF. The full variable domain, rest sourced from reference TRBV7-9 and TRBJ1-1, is DTGVSQNPRHKITKRGQNVTFRCDPISEHNRLYWYRQTLGQGPEFLTYFQNEAQLEKSRLLSDRFSAERPKGSFSTLEIQRTEQGDSAMYLCASSLAGSSEAFFGQGTRLTVV.

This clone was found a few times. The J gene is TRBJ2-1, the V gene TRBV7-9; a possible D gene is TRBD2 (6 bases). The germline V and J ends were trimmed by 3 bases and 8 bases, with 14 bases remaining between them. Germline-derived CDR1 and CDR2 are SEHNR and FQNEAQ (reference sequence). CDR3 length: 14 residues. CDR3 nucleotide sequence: TGTGCCAGCAGCTTGTACGACGGAGGGGATGAGCAGTTCTTC. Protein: CASSLYDGGDEQFF.